The 32 T cell receptor beta chains below come from one sample, sequenced in a study of cytomegalovirus exposure and HLA in healthy donors (dated by TCRdb to 2015 to 2018). The library was produced with the immunoSEQ multiplex PCR assay. A mixture of 60 forward primers for TCR Vbeta segments and 13 reverse primers for TCR Jbeta segments was used in the multiplex PCR. As stored in TCRdb, this immuneACCESS dataset retains in-frame rearrangements with V and J assigned. A fraction of the clones does not appear; measured against another copy, unresolved V genes explain less than half of the discrepancy, and the remainder lacks a known reason. The sample records 90,000 to 120,000 clones, approximately 82% of which are singletons. The ten largest clones take up roughly 1.2% of the sample. Sequenced sample: PBMCs. These receptors were collected from a woman between 18 and 29 years old in good health and CMV-seronegative.

The chain uses TRBV7-9 and TRBJ2-3, with TRBD2 identical over 15 bases. V shed 5 bases and J 2 bases; nucleotides not matched to a gene: 11. Germline V gene lookup returns CDR1 SEHNR and CDR2 FQNEAQ (reference sequence). The CDR3 has 19 amino acids. The CDR3 is CASSRGPGLAGGDTDTQYF. CDR3 sequence (DNA): TGTGCCAGCAGCCGAGGCCCGGGACTAGCGGGGGGCGACACAGATACGCAGTATTTT.

J is TRBJ2-1 and V is TRBV11-2; TRBD1 aligns across 9 bases. V dropped 6 bases and J dropped 10; count of bases not matched to a gene: 13. The CDR3 runs to 15 residues. The germline CDR1 and CDR2 sequences are SGHAT and FQNNGV. DNA for the CDR3: TGTGCCAGCAGGAAACCCGGGACAGGGTTTGTAGAGCAGTTCTTC. It translates to CASRKPGTGFVEQFF.

This clone has just one count. The CDR3: CASSPGGNYGYTF. Here the CDR3 DNA reads TGTGCCAGCTCACCGGGAGGTAACTATGGCTACACCTTC. The chain carries TRBV18 and TRBJ1-2; D is unresolved. Trimming stripped 3 bases from V and 1 base from J, with 6 bases between. This CDR3 is 13 amino acids long. Germline CDR1 KGHSH, CDR2 LQKENI.

This chain joins TRBV19 and TRBJ2-1; D might be TRBD1 (8 bases). Germline V CDR1 and CDR2: LNHDA, SQIVND (reference sequence). Trimming stripped 5 bases from V and 6 bases from J, with 17 bases between. The CDR3 spans 15 residues. The CDR3 nucleotides are TGTGCCAGTAGTCCTACAGGGGGGGCATTCAATGAGCAGTTCTTC. This sequence encodes CASSPTGGAFNEQFF.

The chain combines TRBV28 with TRBJ1-2, with 12 bases fitting TRBD1. The CDR3 spans 18 residues. Germline lookup yields CDR1 MDHEN and CDR2 SYDVKM. Trimming took 5 bases from V and 0 from J; bases not matched to a gene: 10. CDR3 nucleotides: TGTGCCAGCAGTCCGACTTGGGACAGGGGGCTTTCTAACTATGGCTACACCTTC. Protein: CASSPTWDRGLSNYGYTF.

This clone was detected once. V gene TRBV7-9 combines with J gene TRBJ2-7, with 7 bases that match TRBD2. Germline assignment: CDR1 SEHNR and CDR2 FQNEAQ (reference sequence). This CDR3 is built from 17 residues. V dropped 5 bases and J dropped 1; count of bases not matched to a gene: 14. CDR3 bases: TGTGCCAGCAGCCCCTCCTCAGGGAGGGTGCCTTCCTACGAGCAGTACTTC. Translated, it gives CASSPSSGRVPSYEQYF.

The J gene is TRBJ2-7, the V gene TRBV19; TRBD1 agrees at 8 bases. Germline V lookup: CDR1 LNHDA, CDR2 SQIVND (reference sequence). The V segment lost 8 bases and the J segment 0 bases; nucleotides outside the gene matches: 3. The CDR3 has 13 residues. The CDR3 here is CASHGQGSYEQYF. CDR3 sequence (DNA): TGTGCCAGTCACGGACAGGGCTCCTACGAGCAGTACTTC.

DNA of the CDR3: TGTGCCAGCAGCTTAGCGGGAGTCACAGATACGCAGTATTTT. This codes for CASSLAGVTDTQYF. The chain has TRBV7-6 and TRBJ2-3; perhaps TRBD2 as D (5 bases). The CDR3 consists of 14 residues. Trimming took off 0 bases at V and 2 bases at J, with 6 bases between the two ends. Per the germline V gene, CDR1 is SGHVS and CDR2 is FNYEAQ.

This rearrangement joins TRBV18 to TRBJ2-3; 11 nucleotides agree with TRBD2. Germline assignment: CDR1 KGHSH and CDR2 LQKENI. The J segment lost 3 bases and the V segment lost 5 bases, leaving 10 bases of the junction unmatched. The CDR3 is 17 residues long. CDR3 amino acids: CASSYPVLAGETDTQYF. CDR3 nucleotide sequence: TGTGCCAGCTCATACCCAGTACTAGCGGGAGAAACAGATACGCAGTATTTT. Filled out from reference TRBV18 and TRBJ2-3, the complete variable domain reads NAGVMQNPRHLVRRRGQEARLRCSPMKGHSHVYWYRQLPEEGLKFMVYLQKENIIDESGMPKERFSAEFPKEGPSILRIQQVVRGDSAAYFCASSYPVLAGETDTQYFGPGTRLTVL.

The gene calls are TRBV5-1 and TRBJ2-7; D is perhaps TRBD1 (5 bases). This CDR3 is built from 15 residues. Per the germline V gene, CDR1 is SGHRS and CDR2 is YFSETQ. Trimming shortened V by 7 bases and J by 0 bases, and 17 bases separated the two germline ends. The CDR3 DNA reads as TGCGCCAGCTCCACCCAGCCCGACAGCTCCTACGAGCAGTACTTC. Protein: CASSTQPDSSYEQYF.

The J gene is TRBJ1-2, the V gene TRBV6-1; D gene ambiguous. The V gene lost 0 bases and the J gene lost 5 bases, with 13 bases spanning the gap. Germline values: CDR1 MNHNS, CDR2 SASEGT. The CDR3 has 15 amino acids. The CDR3 DNA sequence: TGTGCCAGCAGTGAAGCGTTGGGCAGGAATTATGGCTACACCTTC. It specifies CASSEALGRNYGYTF.

The rearrangement links TRBV11-2 to TRBJ2-7, with TRBD1 matching over 8 bases. The CDR3 runs to 15 residues. Germline loops: CDR1 SGHAT, CDR2 FQNNGV. Germline trimming cut 7 bases from V and 2 bases from J; bases unmatched to any gene: 10. CDR3 in DNA: TGTGCCAGCAAGCCTGACAGGGGTTTAACCTACGAGCAGTACTTC. It specifies CASKPDRGLTYEQYF.

The rearrangement links TRBV5-5 to TRBJ1-5, with D perhaps matching TRBD1 (5 bases). CDR3 length equals 17 residues. Germline CDR1 and CDR2: SGHKS and YYEKEE (reference sequence). V lost 3 bases, J lost 0 bases, and 16 bases lay in between. CDR3 DNA: TGTGCCAGCAGCTCGCCCGGGGGTCGGTTTAGCAATCAGCCCCAGCATTTT. Protein product: CASSSPGGRFSNQPQHF.

The chain couples TRBV7-8 to TRBJ2-6; D is uncertain. The CDR3 runs 17 residues. CDR1 is SGHVS, CDR2 FQNEAQ, per germline. V shed 1 base and J shed 0 bases, with 10 bases lying between them. The CDR3 here is CASSLGQLASGANVLTF. The CDR3 region has the DNA TGTGCCAGCAGCTTAGGTCAGTTGGCCTCTGGGGCCAACGTCCTGACTTTC.

This rearrangement joins TRBV7-6 to TRBJ2-1; possibly TRBD1 for D (5 bases). CDR1 is SGHVS and CDR2 is FNYEAQ in the germline V gene. Between the trimmed V and J ends, which lost 2 bases and 7 bases, there was a span of 15 bases. The CDR3 is made up of 15 amino acids. This CDR3 reads CASSLIRAQVNEQFF. CDR3 coding DNA: TGTGCCAGCAGCTTAATTAGAGCACAGGTAAATGAGCAGTTCTTC. The variable domain in full, completed from reference TRBV7-6 and TRBJ2-1, reads GAGVSQSPRYKVTKRGQDVALRCDPISGHVSLYWYRQALGQGPEFLTYFNYEAQQDKSGLPNDRFSAERPEGSISTLTIQRTEQRDSAMYRCASSLIRAQVNEQFFGPGTRLTVL.

The chain is built from TRBV7-6 and TRBJ2-7; 8 bases line up with TRBD1. V was pared by 4 bases and J by 1 base, with 0 bases of the junction left unmatched. Germline loops: CDR1 SGHVS, CDR2 FNYEAQ. The CDR3 totals 13 residues. The chain's CDR3 is CASSWDRSYEQYF. The DNA of the CDR3 is TGTGCCAGCAGCTGGGACAGGTCCTACGAGCAGTACTTC.

This rearrangement joins TRBV27 to TRBJ2-6; a possible D gene is TRBD2 (5 bases). CDR1 is MNHEY and CDR2 is SMNVEV in the germline V gene (reference sequence). Deletions cut 3 bases from V and 0 bases from J, with 15 bases between. There are 18 residues in the CDR3. CDR3 sequence reads: CASSFYSLGSSGANVLTF. CDR3 nucleotide sequence: TGTGCCAGCAGTTTTTACAGTCTGGGGAGCTCTGGGGCCAACGTCCTGACTTTC.

The chain recombines TRBV11-2 with TRBJ2-7; possibly TRBD1 for D (5 bases). The CDR3 consists of 14 residues. The germline gives CDR1 SGHAT, CDR2 FQNNGV. Trimming pared 3 bases from V and 1 base from J, leaving 10 bases between. Here the CDR3 reads CASSFQGSSYEQYF. The CDR3 DNA is TGTGCCAGCAGCTTTCAGGGTAGTTCCTACGAGCAGTACTTC.

This clone was found once. The V gene is TRBV5-1, the J gene TRBJ1-4, with D possibly TRBD1 on 5 matching bases. CDR3 length equals 16 residues. V dropped 3 bases and J dropped 2 bases, with 14 bases sitting between them. Germline-derived CDR1 and CDR2 are SGHRS and YFSETQ. The CDR3 spells CASSSGLRGTNEKLFF. DNA of the CDR3: TGCGCCAGCAGCTCGGGACTCCGGGGGACTAATGAAAAACTGTTTTTT.

This rearrangement joins TRBV4-3 to TRBJ2-3; 7 nucleotides agree with TRBD2. The germline V gene encodes CDR1 LGHNA and CDR2 YSLEER. This CDR3 is 15 amino acids long. The J segment lost 0 bases and the V segment lost 4 bases, leaving 4 bases of the junction unmatched. CDR3 residues: CASSPLAKSTDTQYF. The CDR3 DNA follows: TGCGCCAGCAGCCCACTAGCGAAAAGCACAGATACGCAGTATTTT.

The gene calls are TRBV9 and TRBJ2-3, with 7 bases fitting TRBD2. The CDR3 loop spans 17 amino acids. From germline, CDR1 is SGDLS and CDR2 YYNGEE. The V segment lost 4 bases and the J segment 1 base; nucleotides outside the gene matches: 12. The CDR3 DNA is TGTGCCAGCAGCCCGAACCGGGGGGTTTATGGCACAGATACGCAGTATTTT. This encodes CASSPNRGVYGTDTQYF. Full variable domain (outside the CDR3, taken from reference TRBV9 and TRBJ2-3): DSGVTQTPKHLITATGQRVTLRCSPRSGDLSVYWYQQSLDQGLQFLIQYYNGEERAKGNILERFSAQQFPDLHSELNLSSLELGDSALYFCASSPNRGVYGTDTQYFGPGTRLTVL.

The CDR3 loop is CASSPRGRGDTGELFF. CDR3 DNA sequence: TGTGCCAGCAGCCCTAGAGGGAGGGGGGACACCGGGGAGCTGTTTTTT. J is TRBJ2-2 and V is TRBV7-6, with a tentative D call TRBD2 (7 bases). CDR3 length: 16 amino acids. CDR1 and CDR2 (germline): SGHVS, FNYEAQ. The germline V and J ends were trimmed by 5 bases and 3 bases, with 16 bases remaining between them.

Worth noting for this clone: The junction departs from the called germline gene at one end, perhaps through a read error. The chain is built from TRBV7-9 and TRBJ1-5; weak D call: TRBD1 (5 bases). Germline V gives CDR1 SEHNR, CDR2 FQNEAQ (reference sequence). The CDR3 totals 18 residues. The CDR3 nucleotides read TGTTCCAGCAGGCAACCGGGACTGACAACTTATAGCAATCAGCCCCAGCATTTT. As protein: CSSRQPGLTTYSNQPQHF. Looking up the rest from reference TRBV7-9 and TRBJ1-5 gives the full variable domain: DTGVSQNPRHKITKRGQNVTFRCDPISEHNRLYWYRQTLGQGPEFLTYFQNEAQLEKSRLLSDRFSAERPKGSFSTLEIQRTEQGDSAMYLCSSRQPGLTTYSNQPQHFGDGTRLSIL.

The V and J genes are TRBV7-6 and TRBJ1-3; 9 bases map to TRBD1. The CDR3 loop spans 14 amino acids. V gave up 4 bases and J gave up 2 bases; unmatched junction bases: 0. In germline, CDR1 is SGHVS, CDR2 FNYEAQ. This chain's CDR3 is CASSYRGPGNTIYF. Written as DNA, the CDR3 is TGTGCCAGCAGCTACAGGGGGCCTGGAAACACCATATATTTT.

V gene TRBV7-2 combines with J gene TRBJ1-2; D is perhaps TRBD1 (5 bases). V lost 3 bases and J 7 bases, leaving 12 bases between the germline ends. The CDR3 sequence is 13 residues long. Germline V lookup: CDR1 SGHTA, CDR2 FQGNSA. Written as DNA, the CDR3 is TGTGCCAGCAGCTTTGTGGGGCTAGGTGGCTACACCTTC. Its translation is CASSFVGLGGYTF. Based on the CDR3 plus reference TRBV7-2 and TRBJ1-2, the full variable domain is GAGVSQSPSNKVTEKGKDVELRCDPISGHTALYWYRQSLGQGLEFLIYFQGNSAPDKSGLPSDRFSAERTGGSVSTLTIQRTQQEDSAVYLCASSFVGLGGYTFGSGTRLTVV.

This clone has only a few counts. The chain uses TRBV10-3 and TRBJ1-5; perhaps TRBD1 as D (5 bases). From germline, CDR1 is ENHRY and CDR2 SYGVKD. Trimming removed 5 bases from V and 7 bases from J, with 12 bases in between. CDR3 size: 13 residues. CDR3 sequence (DNA): TGTGCCATCAGTCAGGGATCTTACCAGCCCCAGCATTTT. Translated, it gives CAISQGSYQPQHF.

The V call is TRBV7-3, the J call TRBJ2-7; TRBD2 agrees at 7 bases. The CDR3 consists of 15 residues. The V segment lost 1 base and the J segment 4 bases; nucleotides outside the gene matches: 7. Germline CDR1 is SGHTA and CDR2 is FQGTGA. As DNA, the CDR3 is TGTGCCAGCAGCTTAAGCGGGAGCCCCCGGTACGAGCAGTACTTC. Translated: CASSLSGSPRYEQYF. The full variable domain, with the rest looked up from reference TRBV7-3 and TRBJ2-7, is GAGVSQTPSNKVTEKGKYVELRCDPISGHTALYWYRQSLGQGPEFLIYFQGTGAADDSGLPNDRFFAVRPEGSVSTLKIQRTERGDSAVYLCASSLSGSPRYEQYFGPGTRLTVT.

The V gene is TRBV4-3, the J gene TRBJ2-1; TRBD2 might be the D (6 bases). The CDR3 loop spans 15 amino acids. Germline CDR1 LGHNA, CDR2 YSLEER. Trimming took off 4 bases at V and 4 bases at J, with 14 bases between the two ends. The CDR3 region is CASSPRLEGYNEQFF. CDR3 bases: TGCGCCAGCAGCCCCCGACTAGAGGGGTACAATGAGCAGTTCTTC.

V gene TRBV5-1 combines with J gene TRBJ2-1; 12 bases line up with TRBD2. The CDR3 length is 15 residues. Germline V gene data show CDR1 as SGHRS and CDR2 as YFSETQ. Losses at the gene ends were 4 bases for V and 5 bases for J; bases not matched to a gene: 4. In DNA, the CDR3 is TGCGCCAGCAGCGCTAGCGGGAGGGCAAACAATGAGCAGTTCTTC. Residues: CASSASGRANNEQFF.

The chain employs TRBV7-3 and TRBJ2-7; TRBD1 matches at 7 bases. CDR1 is SGHTA and CDR2 is FQGTGA in the germline V gene. This CDR3 has 13 residues. V dropped 5 bases and J dropped 5; count of bases not matched to a gene: 6. The CDR3 DNA follows: TGTGCCAGCAGCCTAGACAGGGCCCACGAGCAGTACTTC. It translates to CASSLDRAHEQYF. Full variable domain (outside the CDR3, taken from reference TRBV7-3 and TRBJ2-7): GAGVSQTPSNKVTEKGKYVELRCDPISGHTALYWYRQSLGQGPEFLIYFQGTGAADDSGLPNDRFFAVRPEGSVSTLKIQRTERGDSAVYLCASSLDRAHEQYFGPGTRLTVT.

The chain combines TRBV2 with TRBJ2-1, with a possible D match to TRBD2 (6 bases). The CDR3 has 17 residues. The germline V and J ends were trimmed by 2 bases and 9 bases, with 23 bases remaining between them. CDR1 and CDR2 (germline): SNHLY, FYNNEI. The CDR3 spells CASSETQTPRTTGEQFF. CDR3 bases: TGTGCCAGCAGTGAAACCCAAACCCCAAGGACTACCGGTGAGCAGTTCTTC.

The chain is built from TRBV27 and TRBJ2-1, with D possibly being TRBD1 (7 bases). With 4 bases removed from V and 6 bases from J, the gap between germline ends came to 16 bases. The CDR3 is 15 residues long. Germline V lookup: CDR1 MNHEY, CDR2 SMNVEV (reference sequence). CDR3 in amino acids: CASSSSYRGGNEQFF. CDR3 coding DNA: TGTGCCAGCAGTTCGTCATACAGGGGAGGCAATGAGCAGTTCTTC.